The clone carrying this T cell receptor (beta chain) was counted between two and nine times. What it binds is unknown. The source of the sample is a study of T cell responses to AZD1222 COVID-19 vaccine. The table came from immunoSEQ multiplex PCR; TCRdb's copy has only in-frame clones and leaves some out. The sample gives approximately 71,000 clones, more than 70% of which show up once; roughly 8% is in the top ten. Notes on the study in general: Clonal diversity was possibly underestimated, and white British individuals and females predominated among donors. Spike-specific TCR depth and breadth grew after two AZD1222 doses.

Germline V gene data show CDR1 as SEHNR and CDR2 as FQNEAQ (reference sequence). The CDR3 is made up of 15 amino acids. Trimming pared 2 bases from V and 2 bases from J, leaving 10 bases between. The chain couples TRBV7-9 to TRBJ2-4; D is perhaps TRBD1 (5 bases). The sequence was obtained from an adult in good health. The source material was peripheral blood, sampled on day 0 of AZD1222 vaccination. DNA for the CDR3: TGTGCCAGCAGCTTAACACAGGCTACCAAAAACATTCAGTACTTC. Its protein product is CASSLTQATKNIQYF.